This T cell receptor beta chain was sequenced in a study of cytomegalovirus exposure and HLA in healthy donors. V lost 6 bases and J 2 bases, leaving 13 bases between the germline ends. This CDR3 region has 15 residues. Germline lookup yields CDR1 MNHNS and CDR2 SASEGT. Researchers ran the PCR with 60 Vbeta and 13 Jbeta primers. Produced via immunoSEQ multiplex PCR; TCRdb's table is partial and in-frame only. This table has some 150,000 clones, just under 65% appearing once. The specimen was PBMCs. The chain links TRBV6-1 to TRBJ1-4, with D possibly being TRBD1 (6 bases). This receptor was taken from a woman aged 55 to 70 in good health and CMV-seropositive. CDR3 bases: TGTGCCAGCAGAAGGGGGGGAGGCACTAATGAAAAACTGTTTTTT. It is translated as CASRRGGGTNEKLFF.